The 14 T cell receptor beta chains listed next were all sequenced from one sample in a study of T cells in Graves' hyperthyroidism and ophthalmopathy. Template material for amplifying TCR beta CDR3 regions consisted of RNA transcripts. The HTBI primer set was used in a first-round RT-PCR of the TCR CDR3. One entry per CDR3 protein, called by TCRdb with MiXCR from the multiplex PCR reads. The data show approximately 300,000 distinct CDR3 sequences, with 15% to 20% seen just once and around 55% held by the top ten. The sequenced sample was blood. The receptors originated from a woman aged 55-70 years with Graves' ophthalmopathy.

This clonotype has only a few counts. The chain uses TRBV27 and TRBJ2-2; D is possibly TRBD1 or TRBD2 (5 bases each). The CDR3 length is 15 residues. Trimming stripped 1 base from V and 1 base from J, with 7 bases between. CDR1 MNHEY and CDR2 SMNVEV come from the germline V gene (reference sequence). This CDR3 is CASSLLGVNTGELFF. The CDR3 region has the DNA TGTGCCAGCAGTTTATTGGGGGTGAACACCGGGGAGCTGTTTTTT.

This clonotype was picked up a small number of times. The chain carries TRBV5-1 and TRBJ2-5; 13 bases fit TRBD2. Germline CDR1 and CDR2: SGHRS and YFSETQ. The CDR3 contains 19 residues. Trimming cost V 6 bases and J 0 bases; bases outside gene matches: 14. CDR3 sequence reads: CASNKQRGLAGKYQETQYF. DNA of the CDR3: TGCGCCAGCAACAAGCAACGGGGACTAGCGGGGAAGTACCAAGAGACCCAGTACTTC.

The V and J genes are TRBV6-1 and TRBJ2-4; D uncertain. V lost 2 bases to trimming and J lost 2 bases, with 7 bases between them. There are 14 residues in the CDR3. Germline CDR1 MNHNS, CDR2 SASEGT. CDR3 amino acids: CASSEQITKNIQYF. CDR3 nucleotides: TGTGCCAGCAGTGAACAGATAACCAAAAACATTCAGTACTTC.

The chain carries TRBV4-2 and TRBJ1-2; D ambiguous. V was pared by 0 bases and J by 0 bases, with 20 bases between. Germline V lookup: CDR1 LGHNA, CDR2 YNFKEQ. The CDR3 sequence is 19 residues long. The CDR3 sequence is CASSQDVFGWVGANYGYTF. The CDR3 coding sequence is TGTGCCAGCAGCCAAGATGTGTTTGGTTGGGTCGGCGCTAACTATGGCTACACCTTC.

This clonotype was found many times. This chain connects TRBV18 to TRBJ2-7, with a tentative D call TRBD2 (5 bases). Between the trimmed V and J ends, which lost 5 bases and 0 bases, there was a span of 11 bases. CDR3 length equals 14 residues. Germline loops: CDR1 KGHSH, CDR2 LQKENI. The chain's CDR3 is CASSTDGSSYEQYF. The CDR3 DNA sequence: TGTGCCAGCTCAACCGATGGGAGCTCCTACGAGCAGTACTTC.

On this clonotype itself: Just one base apart from a much larger clone, this may be a read error. The rearrangement joins TRBV6-2 or TRBV6-3 to TRBJ1-1; D unclear. The CDR3 runs to 12 residues. From germline, CDR1 is MNHEY and CDR2 SVGEGT. CDR3 nucleotide sequence: TGTACCACCCACCGAATAAACACTGAAGCTTTCTTT. Its translation is CTTHRINTEAFF.

A word on this clonotype: Compared with germline, one end of the junction differs, possibly owing to a read error. V gene TRBV6-1 combines with J gene TRBJ2-7, with a tentative D call TRBD2 (6 bases). The germline gives CDR1 MNHNS, CDR2 SASEGT. The CDR3 has 13 amino acids. The CDR3 region is CASQPGSAYEPYF. Written as DNA, the CDR3 is TGTGCCAGTCAGCCCGGGAGTGCCTACGAGCCGTACTTC.

This clonotype was detected a few times. The chain has TRBV20-1 and TRBJ1-2; D gene uncertain. Germline V gene lookup returns CDR1 DFQATT and CDR2 SNEGSKA (reference sequence). The CDR3 loop spans 12 amino acids. V lost 0 bases to trimming and J lost 9 bases, with 11 bases between them. CDR3 protein: CSARDYGGRYTF. The CDR3 DNA reads as TGCAGTGCTAGAGATTATGGTGGACGCTACACCTTC.

This clonotype has only a few counts. V usage is TRBV20-1 and J usage is TRBJ2-7; D is undetermined. The CDR3 totals 16 residues. Germline CDR1 and CDR2: DFQATT and SNEGSKA (reference sequence). V lost 0 bases and J lost 6, with 21 bases in between. CDR3 bases: TGCAGTGCTAGAGACCTTTTGGTCGCGCCCGTGGGCGAGCAGTACTTC. Translating gives CSARDLLVAPVGEQYF.

There are many counts of this clonotype. This chain connects TRBV5-1 to TRBJ1-1; TRBD1 matches at 8 bases. The germline V gene has CDR1 SGHRS and CDR2 YFSETQ. J was trimmed by 6 bases and V by 7 bases; bases with no gene match: 17. The CDR3 totals 16 residues. The CDR3 DNA reads as TGCGCCAGCGGCCACCGTGTGACGGGACAGGACTCTGAAGCTTTCTTT. It specifies CASGHRVTGQDSEAFF. The whole variable domain, remainder taken from reference TRBV5-1 and TRBJ1-1, is KAGVTQTPRYLIKTRGQQVTLSCSPISGHRSVSWYQQTPGQGLQFLFEYFSETQRNKGNFPGRFSGRQFSNSRSEMNVSTLELGDSALYLCASGHRVTGQDSEAFFGQGTRLTVV.

There are many counts of this clonotype. The rearrangement uses TRBV10-3 and TRBJ2-5, with D perhaps being TRBD1 or TRBD2 (5 bases each). The CDR3 has 14 amino acids. CDR1 and CDR2 (germline): ENHRY, SYGVKD. V lost 0 bases, J lost 3 bases, and 8 bases lay in between. DNA of the CDR3: TGTGCCATCAGTGAGTCACTAGGGGAAGAGACCCAGTACTTC. Amino acids: CAISESLGEETQYF.

As to this clonotype: The junction departs from the called germline gene at one end, perhaps through a read error. The chain joins TRBV20-1 to TRBJ1-4, with D unclear. The CDR3 totals 18 residues. CDR1 and CDR2 (germline): DFQATT, SNEGSKA (reference sequence). The CDR3 DNA sequence: TGCAGTACTAGAATGCCCCCTAGGGCAGAACCAACTAATGAAAAACTGTTTTTT. The encoded protein is CSTRMPPRAEPTNEKLFF.

This clonotype has at least ten counts. The chain has TRBV20-1 and TRBJ2-3, with 8 bases that match TRBD1. Germline trimming cut 5 bases from V and 1 base from J; bases unmatched to any gene: 2. The germline gives CDR1 DFQATT, CDR2 SNEGSKA (reference sequence). The CDR3 covers 13 residues. This CDR3 reads CSAEGQGTDTQYF. For the CDR3, the DNA is TGCAGTGCTGAGGGACAGGGCACAGATACGCAGTATTTT.

This clonotype was counted at least ten times. V usage is TRBV7-8 and J usage is TRBJ2-7, with TRBD1 matching 9 bases. The CDR3 contains 15 residues. Trimming at V came to 5 bases and at J to 5 bases, leaving 10 bases not matched to a gene. In germline, CDR1 is SGHVS, CDR2 FQNEAQ. This CDR3 reads CASSGGTGSYHEQYF. For the CDR3, the DNA is TGTGCCAGCAGCGGGGGGACAGGGTCGTACCACGAGCAGTACTTC.